The sequence of this TCR beta chain was determined in a study of blood T cells in healthy people across ages (dated by TCRdb to the mid-2010s). Context from the whole study: Template switching captured roughly one uniquely barcoded TCR beta cDNA molecule per two T cells in model experiments. Age-related changes in TCR beta repertoire diversity were measured in the study by deep sequencing normalized with unique cDNA molecular identifiers. The donors were split into four age groups: young (average 16 years), middle-aged (roughly 42), aged (approximately 60) and long-lived (over 75). Using the same blood draw, the study looked at two additional independent replicas of 1 million unique cDNA reads for two donors, one aged 18 to 30 and the other aged 80 or older.

Systemically healthy Caucasian individuals from Russia, around 38 in total and aged about 6 to 95 years, were included as donors. Each donor gave 8 to 10 milliliters of peripheral blood, drawn into EDTA-treated Vacutainer tubes. Ficoll-Paque density-gradient centrifugation was used to isolate PBMCs, with at least 6.5 million per sample. Total RNA was extracted from PBMCs with Trizol reagent, with at least 6 micrograms obtained per sample. For every donor, an aliquot of PBMCs went through flow cytometry to measure the percentages of naive CD45RAhigh/CD27high T cells. Comments on this clonotype: Its antigen is unknown. Base qualities are not recorded, but no much larger clone differs from it by a single base.

The paper's findings and limits, for the study overall: Bulk unsorted PBMC profiling prevented conclusive comparison of naive and antigen-experienced compartments. A strong correlation was found between observed TCR beta diversity and the percentage of naive T cells measured by flow cytometry. The long-lived group showed more naive CD4+ T cells, fewer expanded clones and increased TCR diversity than the aged group, suggesting age selection. Because the CMV infection status of the donors was unknown, age-related changes in expanded clonotypes may potentially have been confounded. Estimates of total diversity based on one million sequenced T cells were regarded as lower bounds and as underestimates. Observed TCR beta diversity per million T cells fell roughly linearly with age, and a significant reduction was already apparent by age around 39.

Library prep was done by 5' RACE. Sequencing was performed on an Illumina HiSeq 2500. A second roughly 6 to 12 cycle PCR used a sample-barcoded 5' primer and a J-beta primer mix. A template-switch 5' adaptor carrying 12 random nucleotides introduced a unique molecular identifier onto each TCR beta cDNA molecule. At least 3 million CDR3-containing paired-end reads were obtained from each sample. First-strand cDNA synthesis was performed from all RNA using the Mint cDNA synthesis kit, with priming by a TRBC-specific oligonucleotide. All cDNA was treated with uracil-DNA glycosylase and then went through a first 18-cycle PCR with the universal primers M1SS and BC2_uni_R. Processing in the source paper ran as follows. For normalization, 1 million high-quality reads, each with a distinct molecular identifier, were randomly selected from each sample. Instead of being binned into consensus sequences, reads that shared molecular identifiers were thrown out. MiTCR, run with a Q25 quality threshold and the strictest error-elimination algorithm, handled CDR3 identification, clonotype clustering and error correction. A nonparametric unseen species model with Euler transformation was used to estimate lower-bound total TCR beta diversity. TCRdb cleaned the public reads at Q25 with fastp, built clones with MiXCR and kept in-frame beta chains. For every CDR3 protein sequence, its rows merge into one entry that carries the most common genes and DNA. TCRdb assigned the V and J calls; the authors' analysis was not used. Counted in this sample were over 500,000 distinct CDR3 sequences; 27% of them appeared once. The ten largest clones represent approximately 4% of the sample.

The trim is 4 bases for V and 1 base for J, with a gap of 10 bases between the germline ends. From cysteine to phenylalanine, the CDR3 is 14 amino acids long. Only the CDR3 part of the read is kept: 42 bases, read in frame from the first base. CDR1 SNHLY and CDR2 FYNNEI were looked up in the germline V gene. These data were also filed under a second study, of T cells of mothers and their children. That second report states: Nine systemically healthy Caucasian individuals, comprising three mothers and their six children, were included as donors. cDNA synthesis consumed the entire amount of extracted RNA, loaded at approximately 1.6 ug RNA in each 15 ul reaction. In the second PCR, the M1S primer added sample barcodes and 2-4 random nucleotides. Over 9 million TCR beta CDR3 reads were obtained for each mother, and about 3 million reads were obtained for each child. Thymic selection similarly shapes TCR recombination output in related and unrelated pairs, with minor effect from inherited differences. Related mother-child pairs always showed normalized repertoire overlap that was slightly higher than in unrelated mother-child pairs, though the difference was never significant. Persistent microchimeric T cell clones were not detected, at a sensitivity of 95 to 100 clones per million clonotypes. In the study, deep NGS was used to compare the TCR beta repertoires of mothers and children, and features distinguishing related mother-child pairs from unrelated individuals were sought. On average, the children were roughly 10 +/- 4 years old, while the mothers were around 42 +/- 4 years old. Libraries were sequenced on Illumina HiSeq 2000 with 100+100 nt paired-end reads after adapter ligation with NEBNext reagents. Mother and child libraries were prepared a month apart and sequenced in separate runs to prevent cross-contamination. For each donor, between about 500,000 and 2,200,000 distinct TCR beta clonotypes were identified. Naive TCR beta clonotypes were estimated from low-frequency clonotypes matched to each donor's FACS-determined naive share, without sorting.

The specimen was blood. The receptor was derived from a boy aged 2 to 10 in good health. The chain is encoded by TRBV2 joined to TRBJ1-1, with a weak D call of TRBD1 (6 bases match). CDR3 reads: CASSVQGTNTEAFF. The DNA sequence is as follows: TGTGCCAGCAGTGTACAGGGTACGAACACTGAAGCTTTCTTT.